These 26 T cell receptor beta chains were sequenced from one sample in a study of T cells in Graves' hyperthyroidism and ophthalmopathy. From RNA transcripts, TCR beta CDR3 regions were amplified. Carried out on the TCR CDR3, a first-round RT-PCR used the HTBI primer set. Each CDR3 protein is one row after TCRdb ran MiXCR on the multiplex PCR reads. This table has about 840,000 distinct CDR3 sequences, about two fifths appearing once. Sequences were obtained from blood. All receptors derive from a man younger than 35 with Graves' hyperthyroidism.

This CDR3 is CASSWSGAGELFF. The CDR3 bases are TGCGCCAGCAGTTGGAGTGGGGCCGGGGAGCTGTTTTTT. The V and J genes are TRBV5-1 and TRBJ2-2; unclear D gene. Germline lookup yields CDR1 SGHRS and CDR2 YFSETQ. The CDR3 runs to 13 residues. V was pared by 5 bases and J by 6 bases, with 11 bases between. Complete variable domain (other parts from reference TRBV5-1 and TRBJ2-2): KAGVTQTPRYLIKTRGQQVTLSCSPISGHRSVSWYQQTPGQGLQFLFEYFSETQRNKGNFPGRFSGRQFSNSRSEMNVSTLELGDSALYLCASSWSGAGELFFGEGSRLTVL.

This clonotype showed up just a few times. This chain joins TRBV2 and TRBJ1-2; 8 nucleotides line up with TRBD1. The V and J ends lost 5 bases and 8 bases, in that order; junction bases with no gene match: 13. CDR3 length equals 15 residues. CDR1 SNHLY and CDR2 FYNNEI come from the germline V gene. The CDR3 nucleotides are TGTGCCAGCAGTCCGGACAGGGCGGGGATAGTAGGCTACACCTTC. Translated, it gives CASSPDRAGIVGYTF.

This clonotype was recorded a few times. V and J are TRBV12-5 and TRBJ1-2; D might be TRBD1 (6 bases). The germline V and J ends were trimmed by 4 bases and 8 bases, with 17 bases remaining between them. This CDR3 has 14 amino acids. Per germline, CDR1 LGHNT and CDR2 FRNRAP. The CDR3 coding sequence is TGTGCTAGTGGTTCCCCCGGACAGCCAGGGGGCTACACCTTC. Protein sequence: CASGSPGQPGGYTF.

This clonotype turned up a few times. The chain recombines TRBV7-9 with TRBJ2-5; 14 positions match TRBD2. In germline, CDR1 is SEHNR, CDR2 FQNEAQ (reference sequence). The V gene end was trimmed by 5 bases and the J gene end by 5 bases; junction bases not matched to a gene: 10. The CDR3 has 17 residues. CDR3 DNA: TGTGCCAGCAGCCTAATGACTAGCGGGAGGGCCTGGGAGACCCAGTACTTC. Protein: CASSLMTSGRAWETQYF.

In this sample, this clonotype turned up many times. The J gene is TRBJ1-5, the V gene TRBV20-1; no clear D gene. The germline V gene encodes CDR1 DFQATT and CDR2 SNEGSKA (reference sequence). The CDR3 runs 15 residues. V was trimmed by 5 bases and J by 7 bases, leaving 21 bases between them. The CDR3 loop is CSARHLGERGQPQHF. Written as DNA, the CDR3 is TGCAGTGCTCGTCACCTTGGGGAGAGAGGGCAGCCCCAGCATTTT.

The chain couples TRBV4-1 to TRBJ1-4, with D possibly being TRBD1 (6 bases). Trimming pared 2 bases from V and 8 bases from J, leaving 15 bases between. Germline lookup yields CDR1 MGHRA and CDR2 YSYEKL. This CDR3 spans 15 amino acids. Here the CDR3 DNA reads TGCGCCAGCAGCCAATATGGACAGAGTCACGAAAAACTGTTTTTT. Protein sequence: CASSQYGQSHEKLFF.

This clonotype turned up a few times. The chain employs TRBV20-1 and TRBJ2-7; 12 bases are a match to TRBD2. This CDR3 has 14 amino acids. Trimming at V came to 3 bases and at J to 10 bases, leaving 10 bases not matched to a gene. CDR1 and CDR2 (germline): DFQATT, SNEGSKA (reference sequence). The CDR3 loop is CSARGTSGSGGQYF. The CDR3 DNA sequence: TGCAGTGCTAGGGGGACTAGCGGGTCGGGGGGACAGTACTTC.

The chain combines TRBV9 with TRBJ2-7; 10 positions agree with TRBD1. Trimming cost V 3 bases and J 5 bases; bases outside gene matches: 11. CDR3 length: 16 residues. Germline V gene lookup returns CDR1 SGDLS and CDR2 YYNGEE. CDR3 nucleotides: TGTGCCAGCAGCGGAGGGGCGGGACAGGGGCCCAACGAGCAGTACTTC. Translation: CASSGGAGQGPNEQYF. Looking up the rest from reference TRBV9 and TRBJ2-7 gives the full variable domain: DSGVTQTPKHLITATGQRVTLRCSPRSGDLSVYWYQQSLDQGLQFLIQYYNGEERAKGNILERFSAQQFPDLHSELNLSSLELGDSALYFCASSGGAGQGPNEQYFGPGTRLTVT.

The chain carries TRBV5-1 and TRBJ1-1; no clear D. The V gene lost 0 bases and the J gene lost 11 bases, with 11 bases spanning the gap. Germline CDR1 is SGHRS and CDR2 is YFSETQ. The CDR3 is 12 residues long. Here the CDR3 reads CASSLEWGEAFF. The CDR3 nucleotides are TGCGCCAGCAGCTTGGAGTGGGGTGAGGCTTTCTTT.

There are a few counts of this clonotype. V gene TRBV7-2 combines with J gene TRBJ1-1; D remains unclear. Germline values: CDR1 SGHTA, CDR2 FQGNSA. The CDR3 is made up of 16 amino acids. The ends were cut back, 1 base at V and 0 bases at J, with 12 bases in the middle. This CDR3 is CASSLGAGHMNTEAFF. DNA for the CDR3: TGTGCCAGCAGCTTAGGGGCAGGCCATATGAACACTGAAGCTTTCTTT.

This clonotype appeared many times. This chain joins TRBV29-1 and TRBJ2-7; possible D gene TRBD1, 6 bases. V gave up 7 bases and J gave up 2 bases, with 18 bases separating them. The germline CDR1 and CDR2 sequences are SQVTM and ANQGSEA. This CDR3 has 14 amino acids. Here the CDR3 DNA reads TGCAGCGGTACGGGGACACTTTATCCCTACGAGCAGTACTTC. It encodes CSGTGTLYPYEQYF.

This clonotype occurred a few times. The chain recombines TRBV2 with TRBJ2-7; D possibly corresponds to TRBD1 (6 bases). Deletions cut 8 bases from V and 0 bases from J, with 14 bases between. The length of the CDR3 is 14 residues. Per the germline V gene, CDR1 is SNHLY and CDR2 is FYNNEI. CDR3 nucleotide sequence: TGTGCCAGCGTCAGGGGAAAGTCCTCCTACGAGCAGTACTTC. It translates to CASVRGKSSYEQYF.

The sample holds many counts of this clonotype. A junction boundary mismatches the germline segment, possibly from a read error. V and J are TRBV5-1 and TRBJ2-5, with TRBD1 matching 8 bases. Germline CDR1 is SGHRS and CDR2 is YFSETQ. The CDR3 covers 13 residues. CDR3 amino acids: CASSLGQEETQYF. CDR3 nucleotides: TGTGCCAGCAGTCTGGGACAGGAGGAGACCCAGTACTTC.

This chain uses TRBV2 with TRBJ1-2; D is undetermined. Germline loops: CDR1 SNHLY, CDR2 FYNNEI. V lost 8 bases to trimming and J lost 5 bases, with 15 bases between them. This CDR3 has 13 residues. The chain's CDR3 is CASEQEGSYGYTF. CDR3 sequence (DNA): TGTGCCAGCGAGCAGGAGGGCAGTTATGGCTACACCTTC.

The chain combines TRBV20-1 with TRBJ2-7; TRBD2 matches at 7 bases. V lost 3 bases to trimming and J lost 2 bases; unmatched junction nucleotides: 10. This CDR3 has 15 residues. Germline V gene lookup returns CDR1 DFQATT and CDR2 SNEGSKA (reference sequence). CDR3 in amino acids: CSASVPLGGAYEQYF. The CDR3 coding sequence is TGCAGTGCTAGCGTCCCGCTTGGGGGGGCCTACGAGCAGTACTTC.

The CDR3 sequence: CASSQDWRASSYNSPLHF. The CDR3 nucleotides are TGCGCCAGCAGCCAAGATTGGAGGGCGAGCTCCTATAATTCACCCCTCCACTTT. The chain recombines TRBV4-3 with TRBJ1-6; no reliable D call. V lost 0 bases and J 0 bases, leaving 12 bases between the germline ends. The germline V gene has CDR1 LGHNA and CDR2 YSLEER. This CDR3 is 18 amino acids long.

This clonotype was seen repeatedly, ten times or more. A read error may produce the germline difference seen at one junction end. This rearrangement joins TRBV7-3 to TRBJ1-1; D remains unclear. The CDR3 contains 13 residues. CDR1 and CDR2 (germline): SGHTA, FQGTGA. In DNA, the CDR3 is TGTGCCAGTAGCTTAACATGGAACACTGAAGCTTTCTTT. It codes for CASSLTWNTEAFF.

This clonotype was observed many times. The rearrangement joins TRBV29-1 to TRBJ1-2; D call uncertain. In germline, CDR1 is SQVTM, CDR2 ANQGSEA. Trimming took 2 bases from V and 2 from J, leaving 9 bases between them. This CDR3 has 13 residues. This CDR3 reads CSVERAENYGYTF. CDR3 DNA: TGCAGCGTTGAACGGGCGGAAAACTATGGCTACACCTTC. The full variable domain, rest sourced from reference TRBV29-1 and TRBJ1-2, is SAVISQKPSRDICQRGTSLTIQCQVDSQVTMMFWYRQQPGQSLTLIATANQGSEATYESGFVIDKFPISRPNLTFSTLTVSNMSPEDSSIYLCSVERAENYGYTFGSGTRLTVV.

The CDR3 DNA reads TGTGCCAGTAGTATGGGGGGGGGCGCGGGGACTGAAGCTTTCTTT. Amino acid sequence: CASSMGGGAGTEAFF. The chain combines TRBV19 with TRBJ1-1, with D possibly TRBD1 on 6 matching bases. Germline V lookup: CDR1 LNHDA, CDR2 SQIVND (reference sequence). The CDR3 runs to 15 residues. Trimming took off 3 bases at V and 5 bases at J, with 16 bases between the two ends.

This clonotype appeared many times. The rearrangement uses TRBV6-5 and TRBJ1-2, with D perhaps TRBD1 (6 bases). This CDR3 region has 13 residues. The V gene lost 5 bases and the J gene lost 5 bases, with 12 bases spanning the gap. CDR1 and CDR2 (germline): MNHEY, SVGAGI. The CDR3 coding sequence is TGTGCCAGCAGTCACGGGACACCGTATGGCTACACCTTC. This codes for CASSHGTPYGYTF.

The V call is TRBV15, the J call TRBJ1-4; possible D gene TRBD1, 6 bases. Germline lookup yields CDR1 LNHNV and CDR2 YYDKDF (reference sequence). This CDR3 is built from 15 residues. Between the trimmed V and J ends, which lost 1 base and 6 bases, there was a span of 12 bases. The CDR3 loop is CATSRVGAGDEKLFF. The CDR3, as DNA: TGTGCCACCAGCAGAGTAGGGGCAGGGGATGAAAAACTGTTTTTT.

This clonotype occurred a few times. In nucleotides, the CDR3 is TGTGCCAGCAGCTTAGCAGGACTAGGGAACGAGCAGTACTTC. Translated: CASSLAGLGNEQYF. The V and J genes are TRBV7-9 and TRBJ2-7, with 7 bases that match TRBD2. There are 14 residues in the CDR3. J was trimmed by 5 bases and V by 0 bases; bases with no gene match: 4. The V gene's germline CDR1 is SEHNR and CDR2 FQNEAQ (reference sequence). Filled out from reference TRBV7-9 and TRBJ2-7, the complete variable domain reads DTGVSQNPRHKITKRGQNVTFRCDPISEHNRLYWYRQTLGQGPEFLTYFQNEAQLEKSRLLSDRFSAERPKGSFSTLEIQRTEQGDSAMYLCASSLAGLGNEQYFGPGTRLTVT.

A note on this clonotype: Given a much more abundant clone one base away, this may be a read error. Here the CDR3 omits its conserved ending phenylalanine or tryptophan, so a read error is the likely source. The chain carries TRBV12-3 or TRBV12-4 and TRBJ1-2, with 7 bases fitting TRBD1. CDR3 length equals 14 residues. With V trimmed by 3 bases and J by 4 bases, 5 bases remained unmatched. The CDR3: CASSFLDRSYGYTS. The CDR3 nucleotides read TGTGCCAGCAGTTTCTTGGACAGGTCCTATGGCTACACCTCC.

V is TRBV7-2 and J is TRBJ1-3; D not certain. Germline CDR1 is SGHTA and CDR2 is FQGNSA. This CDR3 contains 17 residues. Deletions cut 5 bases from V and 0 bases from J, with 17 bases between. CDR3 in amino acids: CASSQTPAELSGNTIYF. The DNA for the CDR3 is TGTGCCAGCAGCCAAACTCCGGCGGAGCTCTCTGGAAACACCATATATTTT. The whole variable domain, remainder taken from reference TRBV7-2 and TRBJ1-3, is GAGVSQSPSNKVTEKGKDVELRCDPISGHTALYWYRQSLGQGLEFLIYFQGNSAPDKSGLPSDRFSAERTGGSVSTLTIQRTQQEDSAVYLCASSQTPAELSGNTIYFGEGSWLTVV.

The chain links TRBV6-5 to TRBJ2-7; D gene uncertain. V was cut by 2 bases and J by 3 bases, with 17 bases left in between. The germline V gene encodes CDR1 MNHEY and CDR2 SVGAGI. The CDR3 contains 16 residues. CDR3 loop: CASSYGAAAEYYEQYF. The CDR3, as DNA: TGTGCCAGCAGTTACGGTGCCGCTGCGGAGTACTACGAGCAGTACTTC.

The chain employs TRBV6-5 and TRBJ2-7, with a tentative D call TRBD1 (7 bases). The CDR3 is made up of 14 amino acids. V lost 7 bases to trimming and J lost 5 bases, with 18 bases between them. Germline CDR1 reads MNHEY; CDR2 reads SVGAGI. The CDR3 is CASILHRGGDEQYF. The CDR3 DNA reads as TGTGCCAGCATTCTACACAGGGGAGGCGACGAGCAGTACTTC.